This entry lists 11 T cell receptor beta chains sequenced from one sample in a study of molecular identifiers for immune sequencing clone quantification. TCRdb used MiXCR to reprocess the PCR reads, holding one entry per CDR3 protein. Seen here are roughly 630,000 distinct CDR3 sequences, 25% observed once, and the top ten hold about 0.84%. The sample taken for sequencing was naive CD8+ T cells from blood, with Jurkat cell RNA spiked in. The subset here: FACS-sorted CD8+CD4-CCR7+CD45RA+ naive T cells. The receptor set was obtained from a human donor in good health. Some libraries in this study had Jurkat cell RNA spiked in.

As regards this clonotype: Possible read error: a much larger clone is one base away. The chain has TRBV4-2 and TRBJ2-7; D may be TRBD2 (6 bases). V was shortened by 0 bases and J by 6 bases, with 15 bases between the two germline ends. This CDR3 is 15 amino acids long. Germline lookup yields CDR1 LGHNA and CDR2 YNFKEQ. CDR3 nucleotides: TGTGCCAGCAGCCAAGACCCCGTACTAGCAGTCGAGCAGTACTTC. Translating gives CASSQDPVLAVEQYF.

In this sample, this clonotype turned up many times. CDR3 residues: CSVGRTDNYGYTF. CDR3 sequence (DNA): TGCAGCGTTGGTCGGACAGATAATTATGGCTACACCTTC. The rearrangement uses TRBV29-1 and TRBJ1-2; perhaps TRBD1 as D (6 bases). The V gene's germline CDR1 is SQVTM and CDR2 ANQGSEA. The ends were cut back, 4 bases at V and 5 bases at J, with 14 bases in the middle. The CDR3 totals 13 residues.

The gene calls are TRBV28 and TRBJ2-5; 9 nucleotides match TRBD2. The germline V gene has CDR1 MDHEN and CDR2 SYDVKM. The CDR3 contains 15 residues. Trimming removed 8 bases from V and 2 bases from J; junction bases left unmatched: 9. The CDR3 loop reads CASGSFAGGQETQYF. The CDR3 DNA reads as TGTGCCAGCGGGTCCTTCGCGGGGGGGCAAGAGACCCAGTACTTC.

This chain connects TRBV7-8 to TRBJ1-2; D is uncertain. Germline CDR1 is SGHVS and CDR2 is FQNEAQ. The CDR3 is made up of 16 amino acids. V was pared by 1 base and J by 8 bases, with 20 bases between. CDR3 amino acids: CASSLGGLVGEGGYTF. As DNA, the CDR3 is TGTGCCAGCAGCTTAGGAGGATTGGTTGGGGAGGGAGGCTACACCTTC.

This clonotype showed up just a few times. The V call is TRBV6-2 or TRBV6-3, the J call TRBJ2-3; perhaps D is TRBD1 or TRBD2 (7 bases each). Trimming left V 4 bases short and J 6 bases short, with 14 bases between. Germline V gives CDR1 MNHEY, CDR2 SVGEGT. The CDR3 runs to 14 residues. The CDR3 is CASSLPGGEDTQYF. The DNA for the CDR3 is TGTGCCAGCAGTTTGCCAGGGGGGGAGGATACGCAGTATTTT.

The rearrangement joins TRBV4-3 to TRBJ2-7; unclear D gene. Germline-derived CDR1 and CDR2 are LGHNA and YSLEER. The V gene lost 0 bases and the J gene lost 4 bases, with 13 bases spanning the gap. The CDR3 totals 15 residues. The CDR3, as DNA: TGCGCCAGCAGCCAAGATTTGACGGTATTTTACGAGCAGTACTTC. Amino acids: CASSQDLTVFYEQYF.

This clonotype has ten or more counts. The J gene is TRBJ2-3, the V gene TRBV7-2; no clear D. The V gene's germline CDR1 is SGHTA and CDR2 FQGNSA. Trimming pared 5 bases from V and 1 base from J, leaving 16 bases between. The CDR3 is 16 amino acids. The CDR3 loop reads CASSPRWADGTDTQYF. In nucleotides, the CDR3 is TGTGCCAGCAGCCCCCGGTGGGCAGATGGCACAGATACGCAGTATTTT.

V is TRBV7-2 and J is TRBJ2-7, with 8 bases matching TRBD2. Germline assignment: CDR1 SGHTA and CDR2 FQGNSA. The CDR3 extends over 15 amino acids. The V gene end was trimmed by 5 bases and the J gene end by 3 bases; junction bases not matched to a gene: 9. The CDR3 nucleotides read TGTGCCAGCAGCAAAGACGTCACTAGCGGCTACGAGCAGTACTTC. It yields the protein CASSKDVTSGYEQYF.

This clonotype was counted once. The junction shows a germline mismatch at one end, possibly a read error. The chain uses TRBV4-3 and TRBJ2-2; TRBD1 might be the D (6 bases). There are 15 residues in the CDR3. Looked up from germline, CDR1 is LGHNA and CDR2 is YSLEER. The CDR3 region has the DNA TGCGCCAGCAGACCCGACAGGATGAACACCGGGGAGCAGTTTTTT. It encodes CASRPDRMNTGEQFF.

The CDR3 DNA sequence: TGCAGTGCCCAGGACTCTGGGGCCAACGTCCTGACTTTC. The encoded protein is CSAQDSGANVLTF. This chain links TRBV20-1 with TRBJ2-6; the D is unclear. This CDR3 spans 13 amino acids. Germline assignment: CDR1 DFQATT and CDR2 SNEGSKA (reference sequence). Trimming left V 6 bases short and J 0 bases short, with 6 bases between.

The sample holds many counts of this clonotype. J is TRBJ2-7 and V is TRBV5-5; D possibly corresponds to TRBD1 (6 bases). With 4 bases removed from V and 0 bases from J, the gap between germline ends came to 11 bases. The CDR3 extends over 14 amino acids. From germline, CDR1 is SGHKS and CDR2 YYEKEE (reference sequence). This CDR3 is CASSPDRTSYEQYF. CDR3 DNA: TGTGCCAGCAGCCCTGACAGGACCTCCTACGAGCAGTACTTC.